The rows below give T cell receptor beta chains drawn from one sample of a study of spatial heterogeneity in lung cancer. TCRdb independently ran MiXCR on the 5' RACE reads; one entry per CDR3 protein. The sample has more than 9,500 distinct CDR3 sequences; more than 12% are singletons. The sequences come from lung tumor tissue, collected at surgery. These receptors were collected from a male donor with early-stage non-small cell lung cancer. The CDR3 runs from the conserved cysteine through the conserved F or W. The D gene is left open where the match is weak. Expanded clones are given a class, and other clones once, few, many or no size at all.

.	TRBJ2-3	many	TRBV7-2	CASSLNSPSTDTQYF	TGTGCCAGCAGCTTAAACTCCCCTAGCACAGATACGCAGTATTTT
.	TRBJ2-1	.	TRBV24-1	CATSDGGQGINEQFF	TGTGCCACCAGTGATGGAGGGCAGGGGATCAATGAGCAGTTCTTC
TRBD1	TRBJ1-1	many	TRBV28	CASSSAGTGNTEAFF	TGTGCCAGCAGTTCGGCCGGGACAGGGAACACTGAAGCTTTCTTT
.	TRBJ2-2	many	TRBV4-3	CASSHGRQNTGELFF	TGCGCCAGCAGCCACGGCAGACAGAACACCGGGGAGCTGTTTTTT
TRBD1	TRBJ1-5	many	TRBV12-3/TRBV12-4	CASRYGTVGNQPQHF	TGTGCCAGCAGATACGGGACAGTCGGGAATCAGCCCCAGCATTTT
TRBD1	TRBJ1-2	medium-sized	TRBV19	CASSSGTGIYGYTF	TGTGCCAGTAGCTCCGGGACAGGGATCTATGGCTACACCTTC
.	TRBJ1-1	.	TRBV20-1	CSARDHTNTEAFF	TGCAGTGCTAGAGATCATACCAACACTGAAGCTTTCTTT
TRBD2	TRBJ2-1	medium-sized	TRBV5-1	CASSSPSGANEQFF	TGCGCCAGCAGCTCTCCTAGCGGGGCAAATGAGCAGTTCTTC
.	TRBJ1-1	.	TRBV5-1	CASSLQAPGNTEAFF	TGCGCCAGCAGCTTGCAGGCTCCCGGGAACACTGAAGCTTTCTTT
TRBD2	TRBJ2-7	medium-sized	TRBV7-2	CASSSAGKAYEQYF	TGTGCCAGCAGCTCAGCGGGGAAAGCCTACGAGCAGTACTTC
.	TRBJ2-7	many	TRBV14	CASSQDPRALYEQYF	TGTGCCAGCAGCCAAGATCCCAGGGCCCTCTACGAGCAGTACTTC
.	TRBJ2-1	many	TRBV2	CASKPGPAPYNEQFF	TGTGCCAGCAAACCGGGACCCGCCCCTTACAATGAGCAGTTCTTC
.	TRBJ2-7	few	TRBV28	CASSSRRLPYEQYF	TGTGCCAGCAGTTCTCGGCGGCTCCCCTACGAGCAGTACTTC
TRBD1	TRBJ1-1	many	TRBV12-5	CASGDHRTGGTEAFF	TGTGCTAGTGGGGACCACCGGACAGGGGGCACTGAAGCTTTCTTT
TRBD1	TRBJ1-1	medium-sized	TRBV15	CATSRVFGGQGWTEAFF	TGTGCCACCAGCAGAGTTTTTGGTGGACAGGGATGGACTGAAGCTTTCTTT
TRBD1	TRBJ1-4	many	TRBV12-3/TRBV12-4	CASKTGTGSGKLFF	TGTGCCAGCAAAACCGGGACAGGGAGTGGAAAACTGTTTTTT
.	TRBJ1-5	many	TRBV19	CASNNNKGYSNQPQHF	TGTGCCAGTAACAATAACAAGGGATATAGCAATCAGCCCCAGCATTTT
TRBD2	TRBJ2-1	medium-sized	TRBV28	CASLSRGAGDNEQFF	TGTGCCAGCCTGTCCCGTGGAGCGGGGGACAATGAGCAGTTCTTC
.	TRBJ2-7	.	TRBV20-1	CSARALDRAYEQYF	TGCAGTGCTAGAGCCCTTGACAGAGCCTACGAGCAGTACTTC
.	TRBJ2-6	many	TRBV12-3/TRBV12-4	CASSLGALSGANVLTF	TGTGCCAGCAGTTTAGGGGCACTCTCTGGGGCCAACGTCCTGACTTTC
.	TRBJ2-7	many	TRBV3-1	CASSQARAGEQYF	TGTGCCAGCAGCCAAGCTCGCGCGGGCGAGCAGTACTTC
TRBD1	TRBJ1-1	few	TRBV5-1	CASSPRTTGDAEAFF	TGCGCCAGCAGCCCACGAACGACAGGGGACGCTGAAGCTTTCTTT